The clone carrying this T cell receptor (beta chain) was found a few times. Germline V gene data show CDR1 as SEHNR and CDR2 as FQNEAQ (reference sequence). With 5 bases clipped from V and 10 bases from J, the junction kept 10 bases outside the gene matches. This CDR3 is built from 15 residues. These data are taken from a study of blood T cell repertoires in COVID-19. Study in general: From the United States, Italy and Spain came samples of acute and convalescent COVID-19. In each case, the material was cDNA or gDNA derived from T cells, B-cell-depleted T cells, or PBMCs.

In the original analysis: Amplifying reference gene primers gave estimates of nucleated cell counts. Clones were sequenced by immunoSEQ multiplex PCR, and TCRdb holds only the in-frame ones, with some missing. For V, J and clone size, that table is used; D and trimming come from the DNA. The sample holds some 70,000 clones, about 86% seen once. Sequences were obtained from peripheral blood. This sequence joins TRBV7-9 and TRBJ1-6; 8 bases are a match to TRBD1. The clonotype comes from a man over 45 with active COVID-19. The CDR3 DNA reads TGTGCCAGCAGCCCAAGGACAGGGAATGGCTCACCCCTCCACTTT. This translates into CASSPRTGNGSPLHF.